This T cell receptor (beta chain) was obtained from a study of STAT5B mutations in CD4+ large granular lymphocyte leukemia. In the study overall: Among healthy controls, a particular HLA allele went with more CDR3 'QG' motifs. Study-wide results and caveats: Top patient clones used TRBV06 genes more often: 8/27 versus 2/35 in controls.

Original processing notes: A productive frequency of 2.59 x 10-5 was the lowest detectable. Sequencing used immunoSEQ multiplex PCR; TCRdb keeps in-frame clones, though not all of them. The V and J calls and the clone size are those of that table, but D and trimming were determined from the DNA. This table has tens of thousands of clones, 81% appearing once. The CDR3 consists of 14 residues. Germline V lookup: CDR1 SGHTS, CDR2 YDEGEE. V dropped 0 bases and J dropped 3; count of bases not matched to a gene: 3. About this clone itself: Antigen specificity is unknown.

The TCR was taken from a human donor in good health. The sample comprised CD4+ T cells from blood buffy coats. J is TRBJ2-7 and V is TRBV5-8; TRBD2 matches 7 bases. CDR3 loop: CASSLAGGNYEQYF. CDR3 in DNA: TGTGCCAGCAGCTTGGCGGGGGGTAACTACGAGCAGTACTTC.